The sequence of this T cell receptor beta chain was determined in a study of blood T cell repertoires in COVID-19. The count of this clone is one. Profiled with immunoSEQ multiplex PCR; TCRdb holds only in-frame clones, not every one. The repertoire holds about 58,000 clones, with 85% to 90% as singletons. CDR3 length equals 16 residues. The chain is built from TRBV21-1 and TRBJ1-3; TRBD1 is the table's D call, not checked against the DNA. TRBV21-1 is shown as a pseudogene. The sample taken for sequencing was peripheral blood. The clonotype comes from a man in his 60s with acute or convalescent COVID-19. Here the CDR3 reads CASSKSPGGSGNTIYF. The CDR3 bases are TGTGCCAGCAGCAAATCCCCAGGGGGTTCTGGAAACACCATATATTTT.